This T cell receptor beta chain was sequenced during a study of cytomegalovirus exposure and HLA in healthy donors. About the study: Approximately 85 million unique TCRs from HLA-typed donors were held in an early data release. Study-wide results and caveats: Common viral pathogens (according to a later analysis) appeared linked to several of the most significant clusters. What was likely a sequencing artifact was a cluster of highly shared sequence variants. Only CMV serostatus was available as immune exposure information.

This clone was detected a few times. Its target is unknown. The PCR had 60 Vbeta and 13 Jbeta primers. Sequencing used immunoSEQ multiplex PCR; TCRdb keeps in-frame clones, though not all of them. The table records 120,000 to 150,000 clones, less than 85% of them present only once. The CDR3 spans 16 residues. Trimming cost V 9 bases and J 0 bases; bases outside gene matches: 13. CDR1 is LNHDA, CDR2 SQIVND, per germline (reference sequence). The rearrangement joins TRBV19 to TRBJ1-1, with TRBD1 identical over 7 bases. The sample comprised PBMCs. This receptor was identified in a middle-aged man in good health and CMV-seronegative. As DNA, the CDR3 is TGTGCCAGCGACGCCAGGACAGGCAACATGAACACTGAAGCTTTCTTT. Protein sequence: CASDARTGNMNTEAFF.